These 12 T cell receptor beta chains were all obtained from the same sample, sequenced in a study of shared clonotypes between healthy human individuals. The data were produced by immunoSEQ multiplex PCR, yet TCRdb's version contains in-frame clones alone and is incomplete. The table has about half a million clones, less than 85% seen once; the top ten hold about an eighth. The sequenced material came from PBMCs. The receptor set was obtained from a woman aged 40 to 55 in good health. Some clones in this sample may be carry-over from other donors' samples.

This chain uses TRBV28 with TRBJ2-1; 7 bases are shared with TRBD2. After removal of 8 bases from V and 7 bases from J, the junction contained 11 bases not matched to a gene. The germline CDR1 and CDR2 sequences are MDHEN and SYDVKM. The CDR3 extends over 14 amino acids. CDR3: CASELSGSKNEQFF. Here the CDR3 DNA reads TGTGCCAGCGAACTTAGCGGGTCGAAAAATGAGCAGTTCTTC.

The chain recombines TRBV2 with TRBJ1-2, with D possibly matching TRBD1 (6 bases). CDR3 size: 15 residues. Germline loops: CDR1 SNHLY, CDR2 FYNNEI. V was shortened by 5 bases and J by 3 bases, with 16 bases between the two germline ends. The DNA of the CDR3 is TGTGCCAGCAGTCTCAGGGGAGAGTACGACTATGGCTACACCTTC. Translation: CASSLRGEYDYGYTF.

V is TRBV4-2 and J is TRBJ1-2; 7 bases match TRBD1. This CDR3 region has 15 residues. The germline gives CDR1 LGHNA, CDR2 YNFKEQ. The V gene end was trimmed by 0 bases and the J gene end by 7 bases; junction bases not matched to a gene: 8. DNA of the CDR3: TGTGCCAGCAGCCAAGACGCCAGGGGGATGAGTGGCTACACCTTC. As protein: CASSQDARGMSGYTF.

This clone has just a few counts. This sequence joins TRBV28 and TRBJ1-2; 8 bases agree with TRBD1. Unmatched junction bases numbered 10, after V lost 6 bases and J lost 4 bases. The CDR3 contains 15 residues. Germline CDR1 is MDHEN and CDR2 is SYDVKM. DNA of the CDR3: TGTGCCAGCAGAGACTCCGGGACAGGCGTCTATGGCTACACCTTC. Translated, it gives CASRDSGTGVYGYTF.

The chain is built from TRBV5-1 and TRBJ2-1; D is perhaps TRBD2 (6 bases). There are 16 residues in the CDR3. Germline CDR1 reads SGHRS; CDR2 reads YFSETQ. Between the trimmed V and J ends, which lost 6 bases and 0 bases, there was a span of 16 bases. This chain's CDR3 is CASTPTAGSSYNEQFF. CDR3 bases: TGCGCCAGCACCCCTACAGCGGGCAGCTCCTACAATGAGCAGTTCTTC.

The chain combines TRBV5-1 with TRBJ2-5; no clear D gene. The CDR3 length is 15 residues. Deletions cut 3 bases from V and 1 base from J, with 13 bases between. Germline CDR1 reads SGHRS; CDR2 reads YFSETQ. The CDR3 reads CASSSTGTPQETQYF. The CDR3 bases are TGCGCCAGCAGCTCGACCGGTACACCCCAAGAGACCCAGTACTTC.

V and J are TRBV2 and TRBJ2-4; 7 positions agree with TRBD2. This CDR3 region has 14 residues. V was pared by 1 base and J by 6 bases, with 3 bases of the junction left unmatched. The germline V gene encodes CDR1 SNHLY and CDR2 FYNNEI. For the CDR3, the DNA is TGTGCCAGCAGTGAAGGGGAGGGAGGAAACATTCAGTACTTC. This sequence encodes CASSEGEGGNIQYF.

This clone was detected once. This rearrangement joins TRBV5-1 to TRBJ2-3; possibly TRBD1 for D (6 bases). The CDR3 totals 15 residues. The V end was cut by 4 bases, the J end by 4 bases, with 16 bases between. The germline V gene encodes CDR1 SGHRS and CDR2 YFSETQ. CDR3 in DNA: TGCGCCAGCAGCACTAACAGGGCCCCCCCAGATACGCAGTATTTT. Translation gives CASSTNRAPPDTQYF.

The rearrangement joins TRBV28 to TRBJ1-2; D is unresolved. This CDR3 has 13 residues. Germline assignment: CDR1 MDHEN and CDR2 SYDVKM. Trimming cost V 3 bases and J 5 bases, with 10 bases left between them. The CDR3 reads CASSFDLEYGYTF. DNA of the CDR3: TGTGCCAGCAGTTTTGACCTCGAATATGGCTACACCTTC.

CDR3 region: CASSPTGAGWYNEQFF. CDR3 in DNA: TGTGCCAGTAGTCCGACAGGTGCTGGTTGGTACAATGAGCAGTTCTTC. The rearrangement joins TRBV19 to TRBJ2-1; D is possibly TRBD1 (6 bases). CDR3 length equals 16 residues. V was shortened by 5 bases and J by 4 bases, with 18 bases between the two germline ends. Germline CDR1 is LNHDA and CDR2 is SQIVND (reference sequence).

This chain links TRBV7-2 with TRBJ1-1, with TRBD1 as a possible D gene (5 bases). The germline CDR1 and CDR2 sequences are SGHTA and FQGNSA. The CDR3 totals 13 residues. V was cut by 0 bases and J by 6 bases, with 8 bases left in between. CDR3 residues: CASSLAGDAEAFF. The DNA of the CDR3 is TGTGCCAGCAGCTTAGCAGGGGACGCTGAAGCTTTCTTT. Together with reference TRBV7-2 and TRBJ1-1, the CDR3 gives the full variable domain: GAGVSQSPSNKVTEKGKDVELRCDPISGHTALYWYRQSLGQGLEFLIYFQGNSAPDKSGLPSDRFSAERTGGSVSTLTIQRTQQEDSAVYLCASSLAGDAEAFFGQGTRLTVV.

This sequence joins TRBV9 and TRBJ1-2; D is ambiguous. Germline V gives CDR1 SGDLS, CDR2 YYNGEE. The CDR3 has 14 residues. V was shortened by 0 bases and J by 8 bases, with 14 bases between the two germline ends. CDR3 sequence reads: CASSVGRWLGGYTF. CDR3 coding DNA: TGTGCCAGCAGCGTAGGAAGGTGGCTAGGGGGCTACACCTTC.